Below are 11 T cell receptor beta chains sequenced from a single sample in a study of cytomegalovirus exposure and HLA in healthy donors. The PCR ran on 60 Vbeta and 13 Jbeta primers. Method: immunoSEQ multiplex PCR; TCRdb's copy keeps in-frame clones and lacks some. The sample shows 150,000 to 200,000 clones, approximately 80% of them seen only once. Sequencing was carried out using PBMCs. The receptors come from a woman under 40 in good health and CMV-seropositive.

The chain carries TRBV28 and TRBJ2-3; D uncertain. The CDR3 consists of 15 residues. Trimming cost V 2 bases and J 1 base, with 10 bases left between them. Germline V gives CDR1 MDHEN, CDR2 SYDVKM. The DNA for the CDR3 is TGTGCCAGCAGTTTAACCCGCTCGGGCACAGATACGCAGTATTTT. Its protein is CASSLTRSGTDTQYF.

The rearrangement links TRBV13 to TRBJ2-7; no definite D call. V was pared by 7 bases and J by 4 bases, with 14 bases between. This CDR3 is 13 amino acids long. Germline CDR1 and CDR2: PRHDT and FYEKMQ (reference sequence). The CDR3, as DNA: TGTGCCAGCATGCAGGCGATTGGGTACGAGCAGTACTTC. It encodes CASMQAIGYEQYF.

In this sample, this clone turned up once. The V call is TRBV7-3, the J call TRBJ1-6; 9 nucleotides agree with TRBD1. CDR1 is SGHTA and CDR2 is FQGTGA in the germline V gene. CDR3 length: 16 amino acids. J gave up 10 bases and V 2 bases, and 9 bases lay outside the gene matches. The CDR3 DNA reads as TGTGCCAGCAGCTTAGGGACCGGGACAGGGAGGTCACCCCTCCACTTT. This translates into CASSLGTGTGRSPLHF. Full variable domain (rest looked up from reference TRBV7-3 and TRBJ1-6): GAGVSQTPSNKVTEKGKYVELRCDPISGHTALYWYRQSLGQGPEFLIYFQGTGAADDSGLPNDRFFAVRPEGSVSTLKIQRTERGDSAVYLCASSLGTGTGRSPLHFGNGTRLTVT.

This rearrangement joins TRBV7-9 to TRBJ1-1; D not certain. The V gene lost 7 bases and the J gene lost 1 base, with 7 bases spanning the gap. This CDR3 is 12 amino acids long. Germline V gene lookup returns CDR1 SEHNR and CDR2 FQNEAQ (reference sequence). The CDR3 DNA reads as TGTGCCAGCACCTCCCCGAACACTGAAGCTTTCTTT. Amino acids: CASTSPNTEAFF. The full variable domain, rest sourced from reference TRBV7-9 and TRBJ1-1, is DTGVSQNPRHKITKRGQNVTFRCDPISEHNRLYWYRQTLGQGPEFLTYFQNEAQLEKSRLLSDRFSAERPKGSFSTLEIQRTEQGDSAMYLCASTSPNTEAFFGQGTRLTVV.

The chain combines TRBV5-6 with TRBJ1-1; D is ambiguous. The CDR3 contains 13 residues. Trimming pared 2 bases from V and 1 base from J, leaving 6 bases between. Germline V gene data show CDR1 as SGHDT and CDR2 as YYEEEE. CDR3 in DNA: TGTGCCAGCAGCTTAAGAGGGAACACTGAAGCTTTCTTT. It translates to CASSLRGNTEAFF.

The rearrangement joins TRBV4-2 to TRBJ1-4, with 8 nucleotides matching TRBD1. This CDR3 contains 17 residues. After removal of 6 bases from V and 1 base from J, the junction contained 10 bases not matched to a gene. CDR1 LGHNA and CDR2 YNFKEQ come from the germline V gene. The CDR3 DNA reads as TGTGCCAGCAGTCCGGGACAGGAGTTACTAACTAATGAAAAACTGTTTTTT. This gives the protein CASSPGQELLTNEKLFF.

The chain couples TRBV25-1 to TRBJ2-1, with 8 bases fitting TRBD2. The J segment lost 10 bases and the V segment lost 3 bases, leaving 8 bases of the junction unmatched. This CDR3 contains 14 residues. Looked up from germline, CDR1 is MGHDK and CDR2 is SYGVNS. Written as DNA, the CDR3 is TGTGCCAGCAGTGACCTCGGGGGGGGATGGGAGCAGTTCTTC. This gives the protein CASSDLGGGWEQFF.

This clone was seen once. The rearrangement joins TRBV5-4 to TRBJ2-3, with D tentatively TRBD1 (5 bases). V shed 0 bases and J shed 3 bases, with 14 bases lying between them. CDR3 length: 16 amino acids. Germline V gene sequence: CDR1 SGHNT, CDR2 YYREEE (reference sequence). The CDR3 loop is CASSLGGQGKTDTQYF. CDR3 nucleotides: TGTGCCAGCAGCTTGGGTGGGCAGGGTAAAACAGATACGCAGTATTTT.

The chain has TRBV9 and TRBJ2-7, with 7 bases that match TRBD2. V dropped 0 bases and J dropped 2; count of bases not matched to a gene: 17. The V gene's germline CDR1 is SGDLS and CDR2 YYNGEE. The CDR3 is made up of 19 amino acids. The CDR3 protein is CASSVGPGGGREIPYEQYF. CDR3 coding DNA: TGTGCCAGCAGCGTAGGGCCGGGGGGAGGGAGGGAAATACCCTACGAGCAGTACTTC.

This chain uses TRBV19 with TRBJ2-2; 7 bases fit TRBD2. This CDR3 contains 13 residues. Germline V gene lookup returns CDR1 LNHDA and CDR2 SQIVND (reference sequence). Trimming took 6 bases from V and 5 from J; bases not matched to a gene: 3. In DNA form, the CDR3 reads TGTGCCAGTAGAGTACTAGCGACCGGGGAGCTGTTTTTT. Translated, it gives CASRVLATGELFF.

The chain joins TRBV5-5 to TRBJ2-3; D possibly corresponds to TRBD2 (5 bases). V gave up 2 bases and J gave up 4 bases, with 17 bases separating them. Germline CDR1 is SGHKS and CDR2 is YYEKEE (reference sequence). This CDR3 is 16 amino acids long. DNA for the CDR3: TGTGCCAGCAGCTTACCGACTACCGTAACTTCAGATACGCAGTATTTT. Residues: CASSLPTTVTSDTQYF. Variable domain in full (rest from reference TRBV5-5 and TRBJ2-3): DAGVTQSPTHLIKTRGQQVTLRCSPISGHKSVSWYQQVLGQGPQFIFQYYEKEERGRGNFPDRFSARQFPNYSSELNVNALLLGDSALYLCASSLPTTVTSDTQYFGPGTRLTVL.